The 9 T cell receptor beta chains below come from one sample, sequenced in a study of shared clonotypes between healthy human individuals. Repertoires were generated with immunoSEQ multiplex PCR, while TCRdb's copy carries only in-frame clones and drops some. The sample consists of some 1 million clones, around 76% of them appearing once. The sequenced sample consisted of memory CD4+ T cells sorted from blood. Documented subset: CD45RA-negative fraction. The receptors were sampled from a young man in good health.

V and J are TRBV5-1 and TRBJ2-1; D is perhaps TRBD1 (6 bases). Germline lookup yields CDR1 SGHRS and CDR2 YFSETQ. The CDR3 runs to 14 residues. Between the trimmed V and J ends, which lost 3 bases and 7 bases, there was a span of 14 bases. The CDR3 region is CASSSRGQWNEQFF. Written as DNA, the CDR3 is TGCGCCAGCAGCTCACGAGGACAGTGGAATGAGCAGTTCTTC.

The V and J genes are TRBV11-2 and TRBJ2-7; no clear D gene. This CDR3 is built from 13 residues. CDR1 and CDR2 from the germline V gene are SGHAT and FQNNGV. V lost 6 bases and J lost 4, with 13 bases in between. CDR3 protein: CASRPIRAYEQYF. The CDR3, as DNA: TGTGCCAGCAGGCCAATTAGGGCGTACGAGCAGTACTTC.

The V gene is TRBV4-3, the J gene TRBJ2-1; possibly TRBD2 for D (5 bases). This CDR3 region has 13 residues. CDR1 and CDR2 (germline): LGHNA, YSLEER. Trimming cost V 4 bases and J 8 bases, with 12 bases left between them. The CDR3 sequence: CASSRAEGDEQFF. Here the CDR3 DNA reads TGCGCCAGCAGCCGCGCAGAGGGCGATGAGCAGTTCTTC.

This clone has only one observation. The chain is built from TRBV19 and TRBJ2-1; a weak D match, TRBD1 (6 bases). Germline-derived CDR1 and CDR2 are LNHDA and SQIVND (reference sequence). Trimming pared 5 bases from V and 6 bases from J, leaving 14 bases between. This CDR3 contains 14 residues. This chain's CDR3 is CASSVGQYGNEQFF. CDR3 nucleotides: TGTGCCAGTAGTGTAGGACAGTATGGCAATGAGCAGTTCTTC.

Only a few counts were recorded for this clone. The CDR3 coding sequence is TGCGCCAGCAGCTTGGGTCAGGGGATGGCTGAAAAACTGTTTTTT. It specifies CASSLGQGMAEKLFF. The V call is TRBV5-1, the J call TRBJ1-4; D is perhaps TRBD1 (6 bases). The germline CDR1 and CDR2 sequences are SGHRS and YFSETQ. This CDR3 has 15 amino acids. V was trimmed by 0 bases and J by 7 bases, leaving 13 bases between them.

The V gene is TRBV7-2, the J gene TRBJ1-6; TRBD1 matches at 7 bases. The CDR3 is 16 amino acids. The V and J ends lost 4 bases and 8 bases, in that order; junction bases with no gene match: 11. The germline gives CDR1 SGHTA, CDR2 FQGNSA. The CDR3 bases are TGTGCCAGCAGCTCCGGAAAGACAGGGAATTATTCACCCCTCCACTTT. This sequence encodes CASSSGKTGNYSPLHF.

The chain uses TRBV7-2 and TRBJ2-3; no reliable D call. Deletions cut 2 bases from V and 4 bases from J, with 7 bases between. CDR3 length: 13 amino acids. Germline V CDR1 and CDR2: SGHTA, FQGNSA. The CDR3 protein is CASSLSPADTQYF. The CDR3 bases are TGTGCCAGCAGCTTATCTCCAGCAGATACGCAGTATTTT.

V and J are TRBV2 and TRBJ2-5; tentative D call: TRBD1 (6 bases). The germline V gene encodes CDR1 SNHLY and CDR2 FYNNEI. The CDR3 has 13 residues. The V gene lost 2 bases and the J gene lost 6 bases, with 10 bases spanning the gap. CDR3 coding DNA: TGTGCCAGCAGTGAAAACAGGGTACAGACCCAGTACTTC. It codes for CASSENRVQTQYF.

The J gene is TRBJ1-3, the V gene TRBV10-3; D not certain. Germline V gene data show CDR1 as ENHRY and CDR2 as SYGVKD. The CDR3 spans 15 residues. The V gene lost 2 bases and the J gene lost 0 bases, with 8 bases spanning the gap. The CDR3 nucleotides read TGTGCCATCAGTGAGGGTGGGAGCTCTGGAAACACCATATATTTT. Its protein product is CAISEGGSSGNTIYF.